A selection of T cell receptor beta chains follows, all from one sample in a study of cytomegalovirus exposure and HLA in healthy donors. Clones were read by immunoSEQ multiplex PCR, and TCRdb kept only the in-frame ones, dropping some. The sample lists 150,000 or so clones, approximately 80% seen once, with 4.2% in the top ten. Sequenced material: PBMCs. Receptors were obtained from a male donor in good health and CMV-seropositive. CDR3s include the opening cysteine and the closing phenylalanine or tryptophan. A D gene is named only where the DNA matches it firmly. Size is stated for part of the rows, as once, few or many counts, or as a class when the clone is expanded.

d_call clone_size j_call v_call cdr3_nt cdr3_aa
- - TRBJ1-1 TRBV5-4 TGTGCCAGCAGCTTGGGACAGCTAATCTTGAACACTGAAGCTTTCTTT CASSLGQLILNTEAFF
TRBD1 - TRBJ1-4 TRBV7-9 TGTTCCAGCAGCAAGGACAGGAGCAATGAAAAACTGTTTTTT CSSSKDRSNEKLFF
TRBD1 once TRBJ1-2 TRBV13 TGTGCCAGCAGCTTAAGACAGGGCTTTTATGGCTACACCTTC CASSLRQGFYGYTF
TRBD1 - TRBJ2-2 TRBV27 TGTGCCAGCAGCAATAGCGCCGGACAGGGGGCGGGCGGGGAGCTGTTTTTT CASSNSAGQGAGGELFF
- few TRBJ1-3 TRBV28 TGTGCCAGCAGTCCTCCGGTGGAGGCTGGAAACACCATATATTTT CASSPPVEAGNTIYF
TRBD2 once TRBJ2-5 TRBV7-7 TGTGCCAGCAGCTTCGGACCAGCGGGAGAAGAGACCCAGTACTTC CASSFGPAGEETQYF
TRBD2 - TRBJ2-1 TRBV5-5 TGTGCCAGCACTCAACCCGGGAGGGTGGACAATGAGCAGTTCTTC CASTQPGRVDNEQFF
- - TRBJ1-3 TRBV27 TGTGCCAGCAGTTCAGCAGGGGAAGGAAACACCATATATTTT CASSSAGEGNTIYF
- - TRBJ2-7 TRBV19 TGTGCCAGTAGTCCCGGGACACTCTACGAGCAGTACTTC CASSPGTLYEQYF
- - TRBJ1-1 TRBV28 TGTGCCAGCAGTTTACAGGGTTTTATTGAAGCTTTCTTT CASSLQGFIEAFF
TRBD2 few TRBJ2-3 TRBV25-1 TGTGCCAGCAGTGGCAGTGGGAGGGGAGATACGCAGTATTTT CASSGSGRGDTQYF
- once TRBJ1-4 TRBV14 TGTGCCAGCAGCCAAGACCTGGGTCTAGCTGAAAAACTGTTTTTT CASSQDLGLAEKLFF
- - TRBJ2-7 TRBV5-8 TGTGCCAGCAGTAAGTTTGTGAGCTACGAGCAGTACTTC CASSKFVSYEQYF
- - TRBJ2-5 TRBV29-1 TGCAGCGTTGAAGATCAGGGGTGGGGGTGGGAGACCCAGTACTTC CSVEDQGWGWETQYF
TRBD2 - TRBJ2-7 TRBV28 TGTGCCAGCTTCAGCGGGAACACATACGAGCAGTACTTC CASFSGNTYEQYF
- - TRBJ1-3 TRBV7-8 TGTGCCAGCAGCTTAAGGGCAGGGTCTGGAAACACCATATATTTT CASSLRAGSGNTIYF
TRBD1 - TRBJ2-7 TRBV29-1 TGCAGCGTTGAGAAGACAGGGCTTGGGGAGCAGTACTTC CSVEKTGLGEQYF
TRBD1 few TRBJ2-1 TRBV7-3 TGTGCCAGCAGCAGACAGGGGGCTCAATACAATGAGCAGTTCTTC CASSRQGAQYNEQFF
- - TRBJ2-1 TRBV30 TGTGCCTGGGGAGACAGCTACAATGAGCAGTTCTTC CAWGDSYNEQFF
- - TRBJ2-5 TRBV7-9 TGTTCCAGCAGCCGTGGTACGGGGGACCAGTACTTC CSSSRGTGDQYF
- few TRBJ2-6 TRBV28 TGTGCCAGCAGTTTCCAATCTGGGGCCAACGGCCTGACTTTC CASSFQSGANGLTF
- - TRBJ2-7 TRBV6-5 TGTGCCAGCAGCCTAGGACAGAGCTCCTACGAGCAGTACTTC CASSLGQSSYEQYF
TRBD1 - TRBJ1-2 TRBV7-2 TGTGCCAGCAGCTTAATGAGGACAGGGGGTTATGGCTACACCTTC CASSLMRTGGYGYTF
TRBD1 once TRBJ1-5 TRBV9 TGTGCCAGCAGCCCGGGACAGGCAATTTTTCAGCCCCAGCATTTT CASSPGQAIFQPQHF
- - TRBJ2-5 TRBV5-4 TGTGCCAGCAGTAGACAGGTCCCGTCGGGGGAGACCCAGTACTTC CASSRQVPSGETQYF
TRBD1 - TRBJ2-5 TRBV7-7 TGTGCCAGCAGCCCCGGGACAGGGCCAATTCAGTACTTC CASSPGTGPIQYF
- - TRBJ1-5 TRBV7-8 TGTGCCAGCAGCCCCCGGAGGGGAGACCTATCCGGGCAGCCCCAGCATTTT CASSPRRGDLSGQPQHF
TRBD2 few TRBJ2-1 TRBV6-4 TGTGCCAGCAGTGACTCGGTAGCGGGGGGGGTCAATGAGCAGTTCTTC CASSDSVAGGVNEQFF
TRBD1 once TRBJ2-7 TRBV18 TGTGCCAGCTCACCGGGACAGGGATACTACGAGCAGTACTTC CASSPGQGYYEQYF
- - TRBJ1-3 TRBV27 TGTGCCAGCAGTTCCAGGGGCTCTGGAAACACCATATATTTT CASSSRGSGNTIYF
TRBD1 - TRBJ1-1 TRBV27 TGTGCCAGCAGTCTGACAGGGGGGAACACTGAAGCTTTCTTT CASSLTGGNTEAFF
- - TRBJ1-2 TRBV7-7 TGTGCCAGCAGCCCTCTACCCGGGAACTATGGCTACACCTTC CASSPLPGNYGYTF
TRBD1 - TRBJ2-5 TRBV15 TGTGCCACCAGCAGAGTTAGCGTGGGACAGGGGGAGACCCAGTACTTC CATSRVSVGQGETQYF
- - TRBJ1-6 TRBV7-2 TGTGCCAGCAGCTTAAGATGGTCGGGGGGCGCTTATAATTCACCCCTCCACTTT CASSLRWSGGAYNSPLHF
TRBD1 - TRBJ1-3 TRBV9 TGTGCCAGCAGCGACCAGGGGGCTGCAGGAAACACCATATATTTT CASSDQGAAGNTIYF
- - TRBJ2-5 TRBV4-1 TGCGCCAGCAGCCAAGTGTCCGGGGGTCGGGAGACCCAGTACTTC CASSQVSGGRETQYF
TRBD2 few TRBJ2-5 TRBV6-6 TGTGCCAGCAGTTTACTAGCGCAACCCCTGGCGGCCCAGTACTTC CASSLLAQPLAAQYF
TRBD2 - TRBJ2-5 TRBV5-5 TGTGCCAGCAGCTCCAGGACTAGCGGGGGGGCAAGTTTGGAGACCCAGTACTTC CASSSRTSGGASLETQYF
- - TRBJ2-7 TRBV5-4 TGTGCCAGCAGCTTGCAAACGGGGGAGTCCTACGAGCAGTACTTC CASSLQTGESYEQYF
- - TRBJ1-2 TRBV7-9 TGTTCCAGCAGCTTATCGGGGTTAGCTAACTATGGCTACACCTTC CSSSLSGLANYGYTF
TRBD2 - TRBJ2-7 TRBV5-4 TGTGCCAGCAGCCCTGGACTAGCGGGACTCATCACCTACGAGCAGTACTTC CASSPGLAGLITYEQYF
- - TRBJ2-7 TRBV28 TGTGCCAGCAGTTCGTCTAGCGCCTACGAGCAGTACTTC CASSSSSAYEQYF
TRBD2 - TRBJ2-5 TRBV6-1 TGTGCCAGCTCCGGGACTAGCGGGGGAAGAGAGACCCAGTACTTC CASSGTSGGRETQYF
- - TRBJ2-1 TRBV13 TGTGCCAGCACCGGGGGTTACAATGAGCAGTTCTTC CASTGGYNEQFF
TRBD1 - TRBJ1-1 TRBV7-2 TGTGCCAGCAGCTTCGGGACAGGGTTACTGAACACTGAAGCTTTCTTT CASSFGTGLLNTEAFF
- - TRBJ2-7 TRBV6-5 TGTGCCAGCTCCCAGACTCCCCTCTGGGAGCAGTACTTC CASSQTPLWEQYF
TRBD1 - TRBJ1-1 TRBV2 TGTGCCAGCAGTGGTGTAAGGGGGCGCACTGAAGCTTTCTTT CASSGVRGRTEAFF
- - TRBJ1-5 TRBV6-5 TGTGCCAGCAGTACAGGGAATAGCAATCAGCCCCAGCATTTT CASSTGNSNQPQHF
- - TRBJ2-5 TRBV6-6 TGTGCCAGCAGAGGACAGACCCAAGAGACCCAGTACTTC CASRGQTQETQYF
TRBD2 - TRBJ2-1 TRBV2 TGTGCCAGCATGGGCGGGAGTGGGGATGAGCAGTTCTTC CASMGGSGDEQFF
- - TRBJ1-1 TRBV7-2 TGTGCCAACAGCTTAGCACAGCTGAACACTGAAGCTTTCTTT CANSLAQLNTEAFF
- - TRBJ1-1 TRBV19 TGTGCCAGTAATTGGCCGGGGAACACTGAAGCTTTCTTT CASNWPGNTEAFF
TRBD1 - TRBJ1-5 TRBV19 TGTGCCAGTAGTATCGAGACAGGGACTGGGCAGCCCCAGCATTTT CASSIETGTGQPQHF
- - TRBJ2-5 TRBV7-3 TGTGCCAGCAGCTTATCCGCAGGAGGGGAGACCCAGTACTTC CASSLSAGGETQYF
- - TRBJ1-4 TRBV11-2 TGTGCCAGCAGCTCTGGTGGAGAAGACGAAAAACTGTTTTTT CASSSGGEDEKLFF